This TCR beta chain was observed in a study of long-term antiretroviral therapy in people with HIV (dated 2022 in TCRdb). Study-level background: The earliest samples were collected about a decade before the 2015 WHO recommendation for immediate ART, when ART was typically delayed until CD4 counts fell. The cohort contributed roughly 190 cryopreserved PBMC samples from 30 adults with confirmed HIV infection, collected serially over a mean of about 6 years (range 1-12). No cross-contamination during QIAcube processing was seen in test extractions of a monoclonal T-cell line run alongside around 31 polyclonal samples. A retrospective serial study tested whether ART initiation and durable HIV suppression were associated with changes in peripheral blood TRB repertoire composition and diversity. About 35% of the 30 participants with HIV were female.

The CDR3 runs 17 residues from the cysteine to the phenylalanine. Here the CDR3 DNA is all that survives: 51 bases in frame from base 1. For CDR1 and CDR2, the germline V gene lists SGHAT and FQNNGV. V has 5 bases trimmed and J has 0 bases trimmed; junction bases matching no gene number 8. Note on this clone: There is no known antigen for this receptor. No qualities accompany the bases; no much larger clone lies one base away.

The immunoSEQ hsTCRB v3.0 assay was used at survey level resolution for TRB variable region sequencing. The target sequencing depth for TRB was about 40,000-55,000 T-cell genomes per sample. TRB libraries were pooled and sequenced on an Illumina MiSeq using a v3 150-cycle kit. From the authors' description of their analysis: Analysis of repertoires was carried out in R inside a reproducible Nextflow workflow spanning QC, data transformation and analysis. LymphoSeq2, an R package for exploring AIRR-Seq data, was used to implement the custom analyses. A handful of samples that produced fewer than 5000 total TRB sequences were removed, so approximately 170 HIV repertoires were analyzed. Among the 180 or so HIV repertoires that were kept, around 59 were collected before ART initiation and around 130 were collected after ART initiation. Repertoires were downsampled to 5000 TRB nucleotide sequences, with summary statistics averaged over 100 downsampling iterations. TRB sequences were retained for analysis only if CDR3 regions of at least seven amino acids were present. A Shannon entropy-derived clonality score and the Gini coefficient were used to measure diversity. In the repertoire networks, any two of the top 5000 CDR3 amino acid sequences were linked whenever the two sequences differed by an edit distance of one. Antigen specificity groups and MHC restriction were predicted for TRB CDR3 amino acid sequences with GLIPH2. CDR3 amino acid sequences were matched against VDJdb and McPAS-TCR to flag known CMV, EBV, HIV or tissue antigen associations. Pre-ART, post-ART and control groups were compared with Wilcoxon signed-rank tests and Holm-Bonferroni correction. TCRdb stores this immuneACCESS table with in-frame sequences only. Part of the clones is absent; in the studies checked, under half of the shortfall reflects unresolved V genes, and no reason is known for the rest. V, J and clone size reflect that table, while D and trimming were determined from the DNA. This sample comprises 20,000 to 25,000 clones, over 70% of them detected only once. Clones ranked in the top ten supply around 5% of the sample.

To be included, a participant needed at least one PBMC sample from before ART initiation plus at least two post-ART samples. Every participant with HIV received treatment in the United States of America. Before DNA extraction, cryopreserved samples containing 1-10 million PBMC were thawed and washed. At the time of the earliest PBMC sample, participants with HIV were aged between roughly 20 and 55 years. PBMC samples from each participant spanned 1-4 timepoints before ART initiation and 2-8 timepoints after ART initiation, with a median of 7 samples. For every participant, serial HIV viral load, CD4+ T-cell count, ART history and demographic data were obtained. A Qiagen kit on a QIAcube was used to extract genomic DNA from unsorted PBMC, with samples processed in batches of 12. Overall study results and their limits: Because PBMC availability was limited, only the TCR beta chain was sequenced, with no alpha chain pairing. The samples span the years 2004 to 2017, and the ART regimens used may be less effective than current regimens. At every time point, the repertoire was dominated by expanded TRB clones first identified before ART initiation, although this dominance fluctuated and, in many PLHIV, declined after ART. ART initiation was associated with a significant increase in TRB diversity, but diversity stayed significantly below transplant donor controls even after long-term ART. Compared with controls, HIV repertoires had narrower CDR3 length ranges, and the network structure pointed to an antigen-experienced repertoire that shifted only slightly toward naive after ART. Unsorted PBMC were profiled instead of sorted CD4+ and CD8+ T cells because pre-ART samples had limited cell numbers. No data were available on ART adherence, viral resistance or therapy changes, limiting inferences about post-ART repertoire changes.

The rearrangement combines TRBV11-2 with TRBJ2-1, with 9 bases in between that match TRBD2. The receptor comes from a man aged 50 to 59 with HIV. The source material was unsorted PBMCs, sampled 0.3 years after starting antiretroviral therapy. The DNA sequence follows: TGTGCCAGCAGCCTCCGGACTAGCGCGAGCTCCTACAATGAGCAGTTCTTC. It translates to CASSLRTSASSYNEQFF.